The next 24 T cell receptor beta chains were all read from a single sample in a study of shared clonotypes between healthy human individuals. CD45RO-negative cells were positively selected for CCR7, leaving out terminally differentiated effector memory CD45RA+ cells. Sequencing used immunoSEQ multiplex PCR; TCRdb keeps in-frame clones, though not all of them. The sample yields under 1 million clones, roughly 92% seen once. Source material: naive CD8+ T cells sorted from blood. The receptors shown here come from a man under 40 in good health.

In its sample, this clone was seen once. The rearrangement uses TRBV28 and TRBJ2-1, with D unclear. Germline loops: CDR1 MDHEN, CDR2 SYDVKM. V was trimmed by 5 bases and J by 5 bases, leaving 16 bases between them. The CDR3 covers 15 residues. The CDR3 here is CASSPPEVRDNEQFF. In nucleotides, the CDR3 is TGTGCCAGCAGTCCCCCCGAGGTTAGGGACAATGAGCAGTTCTTC.

The chain couples TRBV5-1 to TRBJ2-3; either TRBD1 or TRBD2 may supply D (6 bases each). Trimming took off 0 bases at V and 5 bases at J, with 16 bases between the two ends. There are 16 residues in the CDR3. Germline V gene data show CDR1 as SGHRS and CDR2 as YFSETQ. DNA of the CDR3: TGCGCCAGCAGCTTGGAGGCACTCGAGGGGGGAGATACGCAGTATTTT. This codes for CASSLEALEGGDTQYF. The entire variable domain, with the rest obtained from reference TRBV5-1 and TRBJ2-3, is as follows: KAGVTQTPRYLIKTRGQQVTLSCSPISGHRSVSWYQQTPGQGLQFLFEYFSETQRNKGNFPGRFSGRQFSNSRSEMNVSTLELGDSALYLCASSLEALEGGDTQYFGPGTRLTVL.

V gene TRBV11-1 combines with J gene TRBJ1-1; D call uncertain. Germline V CDR1 and CDR2: SGHAT, FQDESV (reference sequence). The ends were cut back, 2 bases at V and 0 bases at J, with 4 bases in the middle. The CDR3 consists of 13 residues. CDR3 amino acids: CASSLNLNTEAFF. CDR3 in DNA: TGTGCCAGCAGCTTAAACTTGAACACTGAAGCTTTCTTT.

The rearrangement uses TRBV28 and TRBJ2-7; 11 bases are shared with TRBD2. Germline V gives CDR1 MDHEN, CDR2 SYDVKM. Trimming took 6 bases from V and 7 from J; bases not matched to a gene: 5. The CDR3 is 13 amino acids. DNA for the CDR3: TGTGCCAGCAGGTTGTCTAGCGGGGGGGAGCAGTACTTC. Its protein product is CASRLSSGGEQYF.

Comments on this clone: Additional DNA sequences in this sample encode the identical CDR3. This sequence joins TRBV27 and TRBJ1-5, with unresolved D. Trimming took 1 base from V and 1 from J, leaving 2 bases between them. The CDR3 extends over 13 amino acids. Germline values: CDR1 MNHEY, CDR2 SMNVEV (reference sequence). The CDR3 coding sequence is TGTGCCAGCAGTTTATTCAGCAATCAGCCCCAGCATTTT. Translating it yields CASSLFSNQPQHF.

The CDR3 reads CASTPGAGVGPQHF. In DNA form, the CDR3 reads TGTGCCAGCACCCCCGGGGCCGGGGTTGGGCCCCAGCATTTT. The chain couples TRBV27 to TRBJ1-5; D may be TRBD1 (5 bases). CDR1 and CDR2 (germline): MNHEY, SMNVEV (reference sequence). With 7 bases removed from V and 9 bases from J, the gap between germline ends came to 19 bases. The CDR3 is 14 amino acids.

This sequence joins TRBV13 and TRBJ2-7; no clear D gene. V gave up 6 bases and J gave up 6 bases, with 12 bases separating them. Germline CDR1 reads PRHDT; CDR2 reads FYEKMQ (reference sequence). CDR3 length: 12 amino acids. The CDR3 bases are TGTGCCAGCAGAATCGGAGTATTCGAGCAGTACTTC. It translates to CASRIGVFEQYF.

This sequence joins TRBV27 and TRBJ2-7, with D unresolved. The germline V and J ends were trimmed by 4 bases and 2 bases, with 9 bases remaining between them. Germline values: CDR1 MNHEY, CDR2 SMNVEV (reference sequence). The length of the CDR3 is 13 residues. The DNA of the CDR3 is TGTGCCAGCAGTTCACTTCCCCCCTACGAGCAGTACTTC. This sequence encodes CASSSLPPYEQYF.

This sequence joins TRBV29-1 and TRBJ1-1, with D tentatively TRBD1 (5 bases). The CDR3 contains 13 residues. V was trimmed by 7 bases and J by 5 bases, leaving 17 bases between them. Germline V CDR1 and CDR2: SQVTM, ANQGSEA. The CDR3 nucleotides read TGCAGCGCTGATGGACACCCGGGGACTGAAGCTTTCTTT. Protein: CSADGHPGTEAFF.

The CDR3 sequence is CASSFEEQETQYF. The CDR3 region has the DNA TGTGCCAGCAGTTTTGAGGAGCAAGAGACCCAGTACTTC. The rearrangement joins TRBV28 to TRBJ2-5; D call uncertain. Germline V lookup: CDR1 MDHEN, CDR2 SYDVKM. There are 13 residues in the CDR3. V was shortened by 3 bases and J by 2 bases, with 7 bases between the two germline ends.

DNA for the CDR3: TGTGCCAGCAGAACCGGGACAGGGTCCGAGCAGTACTTC. Translated, it gives CASRTGTGSEQYF. The V and J genes are TRBV27 and TRBJ2-7, with 9 bases lining up with TRBD1. This CDR3 spans 13 amino acids. With 6 bases clipped from V and 6 bases from J, the junction kept 6 bases outside the gene matches. CDR1 is MNHEY and CDR2 is SMNVEV in the germline V gene (reference sequence).

This chain joins TRBV11-3 and TRBJ2-7, with 8 bases fitting TRBD2. With V trimmed by 7 bases and J by 6 bases, 8 bases remained unmatched. The V gene's germline CDR1 is SGHNT and CDR2 YENEEA. The CDR3 runs 13 residues. CDR3 coding DNA: TGTGCCAGCACCGCACTAGCGGCGGGCGAGCAGTACTTC. Protein sequence: CASTALAAGEQYF. The full variable domain, in which reference TRBV11-3 and TRBJ2-7 provide the parts outside the CDR3, is EAGVVQSPRYKIIEKKQPVAFWCNPISGHNTLYWYLQNLGQGPELLIRYENEEAVDDSQLPKDRFSAERLKGVDSTLKIQPAELGDSAVYLCASTALAAGEQYFGPGTRLTVT.

The chain joins TRBV5-1 to TRBJ2-2; D ambiguous. Germline CDR1 and CDR2: SGHRS and YFSETQ. The length of the CDR3 is 17 residues. Trimming took off 0 bases at V and 0 bases at J, with 12 bases between the two ends. The CDR3 loop is CASSLADSGSNTGELFF. Here the CDR3 DNA reads TGCGCCAGCAGCTTGGCTGACTCCGGTTCGAACACCGGGGAGCTGTTTTTT.

This clone was detected a few times. The CDR3 sequence is CASSPGPEPQHF. CDR3 DNA: TGTGCCAGCAGTCCGGGACCGGAGCCCCAGCATTTT. The genes are TRBV27 and TRBJ1-5, with a weak D call TRBD1 (5 bases). The V end was cut by 5 bases, the J end by 8 bases, with 10 bases between. CDR1 and CDR2 from the germline V gene are MNHEY and SMNVEV (reference sequence). The length of the CDR3 is 12 residues.

This clone was observed once. This chain uses TRBV4-1 with TRBJ2-1; 10 bases are a match to TRBD1. The CDR3 runs 17 residues. In germline, CDR1 is MGHRA, CDR2 YSYEKL. Losses at the gene ends were 3 bases for V and 8 bases for J; bases not matched to a gene: 13. CDR3 DNA: TGCGCCAGCAGCCAGGAGGGTGGGACAGGGGCCTCTTATGAGCAGTTCTTC. This sequence encodes CASSQEGGTGASYEQFF.

The genes are TRBV30 and TRBJ1-6; D unclear. The germline V and J ends were trimmed by 3 bases and 1 base, with 16 bases remaining between them. Looked up from germline, CDR1 is GTSNPN and CDR2 is SVGIG (reference sequence). This CDR3 spans 17 amino acids. CDR3 residues: CAWRSGVAGSYNSPLHF. DNA of the CDR3: TGTGCCTGGAGGTCAGGAGTTGCAGGTTCCTATAATTCACCCCTCCACTTT.

This clone was detected once. Relative to the germline gene, one junction end is altered; a read error may explain this. DNA of the CDR3: TGTGCCAGCAGTCAAGGCCTCTTCTATGGCTACACCTTC. Translated, it gives CASSQGLFYGYTF. The chain uses TRBV14 and TRBJ1-2; D not certain. This CDR3 region has 13 residues. Germline V CDR1 and CDR2: SGHDN, FVKESK. Full variable domain (outside the CDR3, taken from reference TRBV14 and TRBJ1-2): EAGVTQFPSHSVIEKGQTVTLRCDPISGHDNLYWYRRVMGKEIKFLLHFVKESKQDESGMPNNRFLAERTGGTYSTLKVQPAELEDSGVYFCASSQGLFYGYTFGSGTRLTVV.

The V call is TRBV27, the J call TRBJ1-5; TRBD1 matches 8 bases. CDR1 and CDR2 (germline): MNHEY, SMNVEV (reference sequence). The J segment lost 2 bases and the V segment lost 5 bases, leaving 5 bases of the junction unmatched. This CDR3 is built from 15 residues. The CDR3 protein is CASSPQGVGNQPQHF. The CDR3 bases are TGTGCCAGCAGTCCACAGGGGGTAGGCAATCAGCCCCAGCATTTT.

The V and J genes are TRBV9 and TRBJ2-7; 8 bases fit TRBD2. Germline V gives CDR1 SGDLS, CDR2 YYNGEE. V gave up 6 bases and J gave up 2 bases; unmatched junction bases: 13. This CDR3 has 16 residues. The CDR3 bases are TGTGCCAGCAATCCAGGCCCTGAGCGGGGGACCTACGAGCAGTACTTC. It specifies CASNPGPERGTYEQYF.

As DNA, the CDR3 is TGTGCCAGCAGCCTAGCGGTACATCAGTTCTTC. Amino acid sequence: CASSLAVHQFF. The J gene is TRBJ2-1, the V gene TRBV25-1; TRBD2 matches at 7 bases. The CDR3 runs 11 residues. Germline lookup yields CDR1 MGHDK and CDR2 SYGVNS. V shed 6 bases and J 13 bases; nucleotides not matched to a gene: 6.

This clone came up a few times. CDR3 sequence (DNA): TGCGCCAGCAGCCAAGAGTGGACCAACCGGGACGAAAAACTGTTTTTT. This encodes CASSQEWTNRDEKLFF. This chain joins TRBV4-1 and TRBJ1-4; D is perhaps TRBD1 (5 bases). The CDR3 contains 16 residues. The germline CDR1 and CDR2 sequences are MGHRA and YSYEKL. V shed 0 bases and J shed 8 bases, with 16 bases lying between them.

V usage is TRBV6-1 and J usage is TRBJ2-7, with D perhaps matching TRBD2 (6 bases). Trimming removed 0 bases from V and 0 bases from J, with 15 bases in between. Germline CDR1 MNHNS, CDR2 SASEGT. The CDR3 runs to 17 residues. CDR3 loop: CASSEALVGLGSYEQYF. The DNA for the CDR3 is TGTGCCAGCAGTGAAGCGCTTGTGGGACTGGGCTCCTACGAGCAGTACTTC.

This clone appeared once. J is TRBJ2-1 and V is TRBV11-2; D unresolved. V gave up 5 bases and J gave up 3 bases, with 5 bases separating them. The CDR3 is made up of 12 amino acids. Germline CDR1 SGHAT, CDR2 FQNNGV. DNA for the CDR3: TGTGCCAGCAGCCCGGGCTACAATGAGCAGTTCTTC. Its translation is CASSPGYNEQFF.

CDR3 loop: CASSLVQEGTGGSYEQYF. The CDR3 DNA follows: TGCGCCAGCAGCTTGGTACAGGAGGGGACAGGGGGCTCCTACGAGCAGTACTTC. The chain couples TRBV5-1 to TRBJ2-7; 11 bases are a match to TRBD1. This CDR3 contains 18 residues. CDR1 is SGHRS, CDR2 YFSETQ, per germline. V was pared by 0 bases and J by 0 bases, with 8 bases of the junction left unmatched.